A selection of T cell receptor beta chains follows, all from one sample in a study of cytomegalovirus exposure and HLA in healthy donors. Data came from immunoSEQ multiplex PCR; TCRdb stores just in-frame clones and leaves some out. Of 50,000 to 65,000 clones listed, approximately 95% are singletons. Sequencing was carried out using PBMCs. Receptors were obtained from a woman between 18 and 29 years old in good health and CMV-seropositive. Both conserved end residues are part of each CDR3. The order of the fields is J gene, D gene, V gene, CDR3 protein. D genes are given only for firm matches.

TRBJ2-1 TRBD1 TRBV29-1 CSAGTDSYNEQFF
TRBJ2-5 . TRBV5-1 CASSFLTQAKAGQETQYF
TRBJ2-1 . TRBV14 CASSQGAGRLDNEQFF
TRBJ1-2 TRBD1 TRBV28 CASSLFGQGAGAYGYTF
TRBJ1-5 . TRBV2 CASSEGGGPGRQHF
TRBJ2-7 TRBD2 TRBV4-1 CASSQSPLGLATYEQYF
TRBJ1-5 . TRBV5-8 CASSLGEISNQPQHF
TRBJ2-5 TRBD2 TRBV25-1 CASRSHRFWGLAKETQYF
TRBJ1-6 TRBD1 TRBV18 CASSLQGRNSPLHF
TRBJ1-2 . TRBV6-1 CASIFPGMAYGYTF
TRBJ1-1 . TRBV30 CAWSVGQLNTEAFF
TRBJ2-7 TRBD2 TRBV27 CASSFREGYEQYF
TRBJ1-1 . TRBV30 CAWSLLSGAGGEAFF
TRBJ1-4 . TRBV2 CASRETALHEKLFF
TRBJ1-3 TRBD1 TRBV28 CASSLGRGQGGNTIYF
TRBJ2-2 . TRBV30 CAWTRGTGNTGELFF
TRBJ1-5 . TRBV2 CASCRDTNQPQHF
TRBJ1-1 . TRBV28 CASSLGAQVQAFF
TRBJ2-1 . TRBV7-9 CASRDPTGTPTSYNEQFF
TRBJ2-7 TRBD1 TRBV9 CASSEGDSRREQYF
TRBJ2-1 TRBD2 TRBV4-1 CASSQVAGSYNEQFF
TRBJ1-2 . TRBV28 CATRARYGYTF
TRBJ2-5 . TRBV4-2 CASSQELALETQYF
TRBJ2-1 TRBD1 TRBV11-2 CASSTVGQVNEQFF
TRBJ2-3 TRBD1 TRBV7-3 CASNPTGMTDTQYF
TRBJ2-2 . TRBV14 CASSPLGKADTGELFF
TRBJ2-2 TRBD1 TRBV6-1 CASRQGSNTGELFF
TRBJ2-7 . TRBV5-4 CASSLERGGLAPYEQYF
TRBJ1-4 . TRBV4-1 CASSQGRGPTNEKLFF
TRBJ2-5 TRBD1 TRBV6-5 CASSYSRQGGETQYF
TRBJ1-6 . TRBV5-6 CASSLAPGAPLHF
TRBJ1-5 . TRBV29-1 CSVGGGGQPQHF
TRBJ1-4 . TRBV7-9 CASSSYSEPNEKLFF
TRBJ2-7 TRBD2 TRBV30 CAWGSGSPNEQYF
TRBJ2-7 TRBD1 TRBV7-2 CASRRTGGRTYEQYF
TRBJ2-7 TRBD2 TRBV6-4 CASSERLAGTYEQYF
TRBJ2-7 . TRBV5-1 CASSWGGQVYYEQYF
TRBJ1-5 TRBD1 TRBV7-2 CASSVRQGPGSNQPQHF
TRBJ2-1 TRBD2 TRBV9 CASSGGTSGYNEQFF
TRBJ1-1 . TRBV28 CASSFYDLNTEAFF
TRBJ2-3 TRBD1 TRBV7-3 CASSTGGLPTDTQYF
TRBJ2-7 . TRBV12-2 CASRFARDRGLGEQYF
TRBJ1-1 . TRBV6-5 CASSYDGQPNTEAFF
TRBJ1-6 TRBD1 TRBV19 CASSRFQGDTSPLHF
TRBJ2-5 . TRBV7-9 CASAWGTSQETQYF
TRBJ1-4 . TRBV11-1 CASSFTFGDEKLFF
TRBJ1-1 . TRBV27 CASSNHKFLGSGEAFF
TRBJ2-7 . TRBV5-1 CASSLGGRKYEQYF
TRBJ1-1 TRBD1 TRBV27 CASSPKTGALRSEAFF
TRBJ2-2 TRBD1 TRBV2 CASSDMRGPVPGELFF
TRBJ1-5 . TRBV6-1 CASSEQGPSNQPQHF
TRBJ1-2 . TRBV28 CASSSILDRNGYTF
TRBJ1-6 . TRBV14 CASIFRSPLHF
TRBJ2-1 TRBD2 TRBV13 CASSLGSSGGAKIDEQFF
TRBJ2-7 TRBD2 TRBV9 CASSVDPGTSGSYEQYF
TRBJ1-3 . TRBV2 CASIIGDWVGNTIYF
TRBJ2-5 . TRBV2 CASSRDNQETQYF